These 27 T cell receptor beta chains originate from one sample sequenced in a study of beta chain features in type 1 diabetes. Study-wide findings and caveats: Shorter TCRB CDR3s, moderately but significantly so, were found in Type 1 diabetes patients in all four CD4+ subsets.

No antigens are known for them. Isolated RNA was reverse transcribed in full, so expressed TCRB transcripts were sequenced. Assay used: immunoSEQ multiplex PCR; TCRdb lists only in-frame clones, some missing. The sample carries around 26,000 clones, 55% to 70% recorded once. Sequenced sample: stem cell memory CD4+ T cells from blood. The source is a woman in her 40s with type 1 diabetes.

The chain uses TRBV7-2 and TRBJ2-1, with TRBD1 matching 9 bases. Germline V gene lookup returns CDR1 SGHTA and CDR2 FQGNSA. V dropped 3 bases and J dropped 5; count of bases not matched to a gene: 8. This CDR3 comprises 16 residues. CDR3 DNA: TGTGCCAGCAGCTTGGGACAGGGATTCATGAACAATGAGCAGTTCTTC. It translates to CASSLGQGFMNNEQFF.

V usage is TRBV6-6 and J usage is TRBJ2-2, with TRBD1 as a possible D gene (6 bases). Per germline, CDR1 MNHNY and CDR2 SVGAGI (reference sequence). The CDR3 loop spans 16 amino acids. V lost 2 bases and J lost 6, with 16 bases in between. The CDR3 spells CASSYVGPTGPGELFF. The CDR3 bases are TGTGCCAGCAGTTACGTGGGGCCGACAGGTCCCGGGGAGCTGTTTTTT.

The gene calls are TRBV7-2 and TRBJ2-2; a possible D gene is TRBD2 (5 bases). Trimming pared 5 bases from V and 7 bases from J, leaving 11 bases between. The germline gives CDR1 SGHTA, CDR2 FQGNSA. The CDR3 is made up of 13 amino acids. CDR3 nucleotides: TGTGCCAGCAGCCTCCTGGAGGTCGGGGAGCTGTTTTTT. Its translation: CASSLLEVGELFF.

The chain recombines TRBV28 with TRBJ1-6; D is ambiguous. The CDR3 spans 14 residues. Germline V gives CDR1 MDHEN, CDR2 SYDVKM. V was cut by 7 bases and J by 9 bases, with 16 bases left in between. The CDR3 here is CASTSHVRISPLHF. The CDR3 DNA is TGTGCCAGCACCTCCCATGTTAGAATTTCACCCCTCCACTTT.

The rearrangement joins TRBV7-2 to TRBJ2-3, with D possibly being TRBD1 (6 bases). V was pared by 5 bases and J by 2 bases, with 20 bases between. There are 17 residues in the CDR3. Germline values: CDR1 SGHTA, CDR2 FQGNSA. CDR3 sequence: CASSLLVGQGSTDTQYF. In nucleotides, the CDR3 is TGTGCCAGCAGCCTCCTAGTCGGGCAGGGGTCCACAGATACGCAGTATTTT. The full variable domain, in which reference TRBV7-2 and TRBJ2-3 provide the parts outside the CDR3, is GAGVSQSPSNKVTEKGKDVELRCDPISGHTALYWYRQSLGQGLEFLIYFQGNSAPDKSGLPSDRFSAERTGGSVSTLTIQRTQQEDSAVYLCASSLLVGQGSTDTQYFGPGTRLTVL.

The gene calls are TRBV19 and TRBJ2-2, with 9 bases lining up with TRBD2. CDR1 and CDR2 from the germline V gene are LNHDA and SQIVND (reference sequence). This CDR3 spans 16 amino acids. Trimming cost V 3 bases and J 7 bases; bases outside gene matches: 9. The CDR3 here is CASSMVAGVTYGELFF. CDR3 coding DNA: TGTGCCAGTAGTATGGTAGCGGGAGTGACCTACGGGGAGCTGTTTTTT.

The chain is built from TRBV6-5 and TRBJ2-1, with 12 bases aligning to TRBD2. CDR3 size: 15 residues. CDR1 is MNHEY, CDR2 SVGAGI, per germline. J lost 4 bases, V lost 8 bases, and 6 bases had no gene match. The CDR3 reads CASGRLAGGYNEQFF. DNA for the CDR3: TGTGCCAGCGGGCGGCTAGCGGGAGGGTACAATGAGCAGTTCTTC.

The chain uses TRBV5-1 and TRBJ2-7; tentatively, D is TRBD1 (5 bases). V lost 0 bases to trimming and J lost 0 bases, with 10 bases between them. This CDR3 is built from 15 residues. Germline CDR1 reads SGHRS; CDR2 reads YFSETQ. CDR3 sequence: CASSLVPGSSYEQYF. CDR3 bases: TGCGCCAGCAGCTTGGTTCCAGGGTCCTCCTACGAGCAGTACTTC. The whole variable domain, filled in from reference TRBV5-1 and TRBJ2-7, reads KAGVTQTPRYLIKTRGQQVTLSCSPISGHRSVSWYQQTPGQGLQFLFEYFSETQRNKGNFPGRFSGRQFSNSRSEMNVSTLELGDSALYLCASSLVPGSSYEQYFGPGTRLTVT.

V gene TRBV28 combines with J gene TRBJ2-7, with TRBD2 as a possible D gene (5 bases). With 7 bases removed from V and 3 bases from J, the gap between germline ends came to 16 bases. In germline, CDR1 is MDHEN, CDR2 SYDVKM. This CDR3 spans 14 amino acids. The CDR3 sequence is CASTPPGYNYEQYF. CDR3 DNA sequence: TGTGCCAGCACCCCCCCGGGATATAACTACGAGCAGTACTTC.

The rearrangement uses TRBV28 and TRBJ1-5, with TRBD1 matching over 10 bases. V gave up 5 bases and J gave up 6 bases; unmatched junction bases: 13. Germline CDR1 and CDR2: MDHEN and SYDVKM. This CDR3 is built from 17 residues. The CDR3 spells CASSLDRGDIISQPQHF. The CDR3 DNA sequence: TGTGCCAGCAGTCTGGACAGGGGGGACATTATCAGTCAGCCCCAGCATTTT.

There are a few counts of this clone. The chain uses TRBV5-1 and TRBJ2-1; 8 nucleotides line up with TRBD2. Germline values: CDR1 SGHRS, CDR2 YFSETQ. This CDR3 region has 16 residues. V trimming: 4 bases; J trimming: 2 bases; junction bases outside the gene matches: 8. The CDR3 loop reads CASSGQAGETYNEQFF. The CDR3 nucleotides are TGCGCCAGCAGCGGTCAAGCGGGGGAGACCTACAATGAGCAGTTCTTC.

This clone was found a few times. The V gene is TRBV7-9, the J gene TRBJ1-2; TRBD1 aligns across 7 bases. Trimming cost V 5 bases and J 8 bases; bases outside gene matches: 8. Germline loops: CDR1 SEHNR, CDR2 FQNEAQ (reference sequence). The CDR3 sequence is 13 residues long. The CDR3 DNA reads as TGTGCCAGCAGCCTCGACAGGGAATTCGGCTACACCTTC. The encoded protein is CASSLDREFGYTF. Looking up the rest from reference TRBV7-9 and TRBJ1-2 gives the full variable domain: DTGVSQNPRHKITKRGQNVTFRCDPISEHNRLYWYRQTLGQGPEFLTYFQNEAQLEKSRLLSDRFSAERPKGSFSTLEIQRTEQGDSAMYLCASSLDREFGYTFGSGTRLTVV.

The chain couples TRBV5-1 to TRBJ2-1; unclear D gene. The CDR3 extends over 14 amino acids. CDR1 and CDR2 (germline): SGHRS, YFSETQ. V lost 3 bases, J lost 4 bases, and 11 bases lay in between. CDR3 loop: CASSWAFGYNEQFF. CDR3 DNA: TGCGCCAGCAGCTGGGCCTTCGGATACAATGAGCAGTTCTTC.

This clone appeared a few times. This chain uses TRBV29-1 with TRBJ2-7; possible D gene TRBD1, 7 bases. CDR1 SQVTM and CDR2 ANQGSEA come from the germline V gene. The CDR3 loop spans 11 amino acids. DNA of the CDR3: TGCGTCGCGGGACAGCCCTACGAGCAGTACTTC. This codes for CVAGQPYEQYF.

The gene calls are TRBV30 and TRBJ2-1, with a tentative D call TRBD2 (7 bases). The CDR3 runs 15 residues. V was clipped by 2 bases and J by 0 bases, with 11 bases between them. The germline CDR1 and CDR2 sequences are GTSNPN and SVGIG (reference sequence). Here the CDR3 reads CAWSQGGGSYNEQFF. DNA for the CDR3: TGTGCCTGGAGTCAAGGGGGGGGCTCCTACAATGAGCAGTTCTTC. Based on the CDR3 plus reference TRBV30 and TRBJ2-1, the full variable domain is SQTIHQWPATLVQPVGSPLSLECTVEGTSNPNLYWYRQAAGRGLQLLFYSVGIGQISSEVPQNLSASRPQDRQFILSSKKLLLSDSGFYLCAWSQGGGSYNEQFFGPGTRLTVL.

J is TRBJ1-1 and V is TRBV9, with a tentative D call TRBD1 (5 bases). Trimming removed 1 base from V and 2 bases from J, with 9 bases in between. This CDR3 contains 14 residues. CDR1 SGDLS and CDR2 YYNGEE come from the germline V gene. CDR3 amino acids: CASSVRGVNTEAFF. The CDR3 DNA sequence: TGTGCCAGCAGCGTACGGGGGGTTAACACTGAAGCTTTCTTT.

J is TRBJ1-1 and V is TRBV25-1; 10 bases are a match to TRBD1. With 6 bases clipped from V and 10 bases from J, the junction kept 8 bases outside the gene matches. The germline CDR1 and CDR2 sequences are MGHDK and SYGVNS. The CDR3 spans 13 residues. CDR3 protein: CASRSDRGRVAFF. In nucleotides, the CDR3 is TGTGCCAGCAGGAGCGACAGGGGGCGAGTAGCTTTCTTT.

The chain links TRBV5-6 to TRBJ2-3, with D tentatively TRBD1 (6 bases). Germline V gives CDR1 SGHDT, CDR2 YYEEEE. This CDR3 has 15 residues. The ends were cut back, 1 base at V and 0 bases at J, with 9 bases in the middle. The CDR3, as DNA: TGTGCCAGCAGCTTGTACGGACAGAGCACAGATACGCAGTATTTT. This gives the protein CASSLYGQSTDTQYF. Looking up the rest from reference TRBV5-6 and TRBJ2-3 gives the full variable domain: DAGVTQSPTHLIKTRGQQVTLRCSPKSGHDTVSWYQQALGQGPQFIFQYYEEEERQRGNFPDRFSGHQFPNYSSELNVNALLLGDSALYLCASSLYGQSTDTQYFGPGTRLTVL.

The CDR3 sequence: CASSLDQGLFYGYTF. The CDR3 region has the DNA TGTGCCAGCAGCTTAGATCAGGGTCTCTTCTATGGCTACACCTTC. J is TRBJ1-2 and V is TRBV7-2, with TRBD1 as a possible D gene (5 bases). Trimming took off 1 base at V and 4 bases at J, with 13 bases between the two ends. Germline CDR1 is SGHTA and CDR2 is FQGNSA. This CDR3 has 15 residues.

The CDR3 spells CASSLGTSGIEQFF. The CDR3 nucleotides are TGTGCCAGCTCACTCGGGACTAGCGGGATAGAGCAGTTCTTC. V and J are TRBV18 and TRBJ2-1, with 13 bases lining up with TRBD2. The ends lost 4 bases at V and 10 bases at J; junction bases unmatched: 4. Germline CDR1 KGHSH, CDR2 LQKENI. The CDR3 spans 14 residues.

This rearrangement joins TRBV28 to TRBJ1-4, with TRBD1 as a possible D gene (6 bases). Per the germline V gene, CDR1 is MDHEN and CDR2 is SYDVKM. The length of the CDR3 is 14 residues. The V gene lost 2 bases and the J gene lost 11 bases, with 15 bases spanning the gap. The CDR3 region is CASSLAQGTEKLFF. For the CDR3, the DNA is TGTGCCAGCAGTTTAGCGCAGGGGACGGAGAAACTGTTTTTT.

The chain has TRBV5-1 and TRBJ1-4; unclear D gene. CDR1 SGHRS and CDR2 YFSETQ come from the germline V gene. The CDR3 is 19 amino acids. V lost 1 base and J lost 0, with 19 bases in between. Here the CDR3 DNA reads TGCGCCAGCAGCTTGTACCGGGTCTCTGGAAGAACAACTAATGAAAAACTGTTTTTT. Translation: CASSLYRVSGRTTNEKLFF. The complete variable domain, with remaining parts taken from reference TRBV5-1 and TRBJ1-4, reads KAGVTQTPRYLIKTRGQQVTLSCSPISGHRSVSWYQQTPGQGLQFLFEYFSETQRNKGNFPGRFSGRQFSNSRSEMNVSTLELGDSALYLCASSLYRVSGRTTNEKLFFGSGTQLSVL.

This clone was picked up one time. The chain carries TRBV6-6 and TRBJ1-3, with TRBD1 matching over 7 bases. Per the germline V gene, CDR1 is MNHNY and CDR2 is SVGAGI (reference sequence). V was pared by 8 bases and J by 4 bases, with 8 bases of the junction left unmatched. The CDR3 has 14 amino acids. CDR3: CASGTRGLGNTIYF. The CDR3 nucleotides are TGTGCCAGCGGAACGAGGGGGCTGGGAAACACCATATATTTT.

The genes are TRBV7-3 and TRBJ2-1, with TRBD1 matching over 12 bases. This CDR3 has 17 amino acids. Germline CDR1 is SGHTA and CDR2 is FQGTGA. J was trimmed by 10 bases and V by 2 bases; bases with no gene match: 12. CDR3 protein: CASSLWMPGQGAWEQFF. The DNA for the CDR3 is TGTGCCAGCAGCTTATGGATGCCGGGACAGGGGGCTTGGGAGCAGTTCTTC.

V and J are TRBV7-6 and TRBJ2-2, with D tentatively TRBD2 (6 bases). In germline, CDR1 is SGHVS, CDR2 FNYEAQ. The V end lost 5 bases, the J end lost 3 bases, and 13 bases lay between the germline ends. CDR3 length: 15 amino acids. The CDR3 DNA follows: TGTGCCAGCAGCCCCCCCGGGGGTGACACCGGGGAGCTGTTTTTT. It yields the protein CASSPPGGDTGELFF.

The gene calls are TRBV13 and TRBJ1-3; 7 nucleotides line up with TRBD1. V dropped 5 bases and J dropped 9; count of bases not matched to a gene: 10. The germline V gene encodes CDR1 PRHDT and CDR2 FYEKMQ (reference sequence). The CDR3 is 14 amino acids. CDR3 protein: CASSRDRPTGTIYF. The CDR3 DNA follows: TGTGCCAGCAGCCGGGACAGACCAACAGGCACCATATATTTT.

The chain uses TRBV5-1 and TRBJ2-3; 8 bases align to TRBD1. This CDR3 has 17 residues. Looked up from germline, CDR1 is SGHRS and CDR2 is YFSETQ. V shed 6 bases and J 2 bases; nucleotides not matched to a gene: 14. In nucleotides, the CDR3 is TGCGCCAGCAAACCGGAACCCGGGACAGGAAACACAGATACGCAGTATTTT. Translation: CASKPEPGTGNTDTQYF.